One sample yielded the 27 T cell receptor beta chains listed below, sequenced in a study of blood T cells in healthy people across ages. A second PCR, run for roughly 7 to 11 cycles, used a sample-barcoded 5' primer plus a J-beta primer mix. TCRdb independently ran MiXCR on the 5' RACE reads; one entry per CDR3 protein. The sample contains roughly 2 million distinct CDR3 sequences, around half of which appear only once. What was sequenced was blood. The receptors derive from a woman between 40 and 50 years old in good health.

This chain links TRBV6-2 or TRBV6-3 with TRBJ2-1; 9 bases fit TRBD2. V lost 2 bases, J lost 2 bases, and 4 bases stayed unmatched. The V gene's germline CDR1 is MNHEY and CDR2 SVGEGT. This CDR3 contains 16 residues. This CDR3 is CASSYPSSGTYNEQFF. CDR3 sequence (DNA): TGTGCCAGCAGTTACCCTTCTAGCGGGACCTACAATGAGCAGTTCTTC.

This chain joins TRBV24-1 and TRBJ2-1, with D possibly called TRBD1 or TRBD2 (5 bases each). With 4 bases removed from V and 13 bases from J, the gap between germline ends came to 13 bases. Germline V gene lookup returns CDR1 KGHDR and CDR2 SFDVKD. This CDR3 is 12 amino acids long. The CDR3 bases are TGTGCCACCAGTGACTTAATGGGGACCCAGTTCTTC. Encoded protein: CATSDLMGTQFF.

A few counts support this clonotype. This chain links TRBV6-2 or TRBV6-3 with TRBJ2-1; 8 positions agree with TRBD1. Germline V gene sequence: CDR1 MNHEY, CDR2 SVGEGT. This CDR3 has 15 amino acids. V dropped 2 bases and J dropped 9; count of bases not matched to a gene: 9. The CDR3 sequence: CASSYTRTGLSEQFF. For the CDR3, the DNA is TGTGCCAGCAGTTACACCAGGACAGGGTTGAGTGAGCAGTTCTTC.

The J gene is TRBJ2-1, the V gene TRBV6-5; 11 nucleotides agree with TRBD2. Germline CDR1 reads MNHEY; CDR2 reads SVGAGI. Losses at the gene ends were 7 bases for V and 3 bases for J; bases not matched to a gene: 8. This CDR3 comprises 16 residues. The CDR3 region is CASNAAGTSGYNEQFF. In DNA form, the CDR3 reads TGTGCCAGCAACGCGGCCGGGACTAGCGGCTACAATGAGCAGTTCTTC.

The rearrangement links TRBV4-3 to TRBJ2-1; 8 bases are shared with TRBD2. Germline CDR1 and CDR2: LGHNA and YSLEER. This CDR3 has 15 residues. Losses at the gene ends were 1 base for V and 5 bases for J; bases not matched to a gene: 4. CDR3: CASSQAGLVDNEQFF. The CDR3 bases are TGCGCCAGCAGCCAAGCGGGACTAGTAGACAATGAGCAGTTCTTC.

The chain carries TRBV20-1 and TRBJ2-7; TRBD1 matches 11 bases. V lost 7 bases and J lost 4; bases outside the gene matches: 6. The length of the CDR3 is 13 residues. The germline V gene has CDR1 DFQATT and CDR2 SNEGSKA (reference sequence). CDR3 in amino acids: CSVAGTGGYEQYF. The CDR3 DNA reads as TGCAGTGTCGCTGGGACAGGGGGATACGAGCAGTACTTC.

A few counts support this clonotype. The rearrangement links TRBV5-1 to TRBJ1-2, with D possibly matching TRBD1 (5 bases). From germline, CDR1 is SGHRS and CDR2 YFSETQ. Trimming took off 5 bases at V and 2 bases at J, with 16 bases between the two ends. The CDR3 length is 15 residues. The CDR3 reads CASRGEPSDNYGYTF. Here the CDR3 DNA reads TGCGCCAGCAGGGGGGAGCCTTCGGACAACTATGGCTACACCTTC.

This chain connects TRBV5-1 to TRBJ2-2, with 9 bases identical to TRBD1. The germline CDR1 and CDR2 sequences are SGHRS and YFSETQ. The CDR3 is 15 amino acids. With 4 bases clipped from V and 4 bases from J, the junction kept 5 bases outside the gene matches. The CDR3 DNA is TGCGCCAGCAGCCGGACAGGGGTTCTCACCGGGGAGCTGTTTTTT. It is translated as CASSRTGVLTGELFF. Filled out from reference TRBV5-1 and TRBJ2-2, the complete variable domain reads KAGVTQTPRYLIKTRGQQVTLSCSPISGHRSVSWYQQTPGQGLQFLFEYFSETQRNKGNFPGRFSGRQFSNSRSEMNVSTLELGDSALYLCASSRTGVLTGELFFGEGSRLTVL.

Regarding this clonotype: Compared with germline, one end of the junction differs, possibly owing to a read error. The genes are TRBV15 and TRBJ2-3; tentative D call: TRBD2 (6 bases). This CDR3 spans 17 amino acids. Looked up from germline, CDR1 is LNHNV and CDR2 is YYDKDF (reference sequence). The CDR3 coding sequence is TGTGCCACCAGCGGAGAGGAGGGCCCTACTAGCACAGATACGCAGTATTTT. This encodes CATSGEEGPTSTDTQYF. Based on the CDR3 plus reference TRBV15 and TRBJ2-3, the full variable domain is DAMVIQNPRYQVTQFGKPVTLSCSQTLNHNVMYWYQQKSSQAPKLLFHYYDKDFNNEADTPDNFQSRRPNTSFCFLDIRSPGLGDTAMYLCATSGEEGPTSTDTQYFGPGTRLTVL.

This chain joins TRBV7-3 and TRBJ2-3; a possible D gene is TRBD2 (7 bases). Germline CDR1 is SGHTA and CDR2 is FQGTGA. The CDR3 covers 15 residues. V lost 1 base and J 4 bases, leaving 12 bases between the germline ends. Here the CDR3 reads CASSLIGGASDTQYF. The CDR3 DNA follows: TGTGCCAGCAGCTTAATAGGGGGGGCATCAGATACGCAGTATTTT.

The gene calls are TRBV3-1 and TRBJ2-5; 7 bases align to TRBD1. Trimming removed 6 bases from V and 11 bases from J; junction bases left unmatched: 18. CDR1 and CDR2 from the germline V gene are LGHDT and YNNKEL (reference sequence). The CDR3 loop spans 15 amino acids. As DNA, the CDR3 is TGTGCCAGCAGTCAAATTACTCAGGGGGTGCGTGAGCAGTACTTC. It is translated as CASSQITQGVREQYF.

This chain joins TRBV6-6 and TRBJ2-1; unclear D gene. CDR3 length equals 17 residues. Per the germline V gene, CDR1 is MNHNY and CDR2 is SVGAGI (reference sequence). V lost 0 bases and J lost 0, with 12 bases in between. The CDR3 loop reads CASSYSSQLDSYNEQFF. For the CDR3, the DNA is TGTGCCAGCAGTTACTCGAGTCAGCTAGACTCCTACAATGAGCAGTTCTTC.

This clonotype has ten or more counts. The CDR3 region has the DNA TGCAGTGCTGAAGCACGGACAGGCTCCTACGAGCAGTACTTC. Translating it yields CSAEARTGSYEQYF. The chain uses TRBV20-1 and TRBJ2-7; 7 bases are a match to TRBD1. Germline CDR1 is DFQATT and CDR2 is SNEGSKA (reference sequence). With 5 bases clipped from V and 0 bases from J, the junction kept 7 bases outside the gene matches. This CDR3 region has 14 residues.

The rearrangement links TRBV7-2 to TRBJ2-3; possible D gene TRBD2, 5 bases. V dropped 1 base and J dropped 5 bases, with 13 bases sitting between them. Germline V gene data show CDR1 as SGHTA and CDR2 as FQGNSA. The CDR3 is 15 residues long. The CDR3 coding sequence is TGTGCCAGCAGCTTAGTAGGTAGGGCGGGAGATACGCAGTATTTT. The encoded protein is CASSLVGRAGDTQYF.

The gene calls are TRBV20-1 and TRBJ2-1, with 7 bases matching TRBD2. Germline V gene lookup returns CDR1 DFQATT and CDR2 SNEGSKA (reference sequence). V was clipped by 0 bases and J by 8 bases; unmatched bases: 19. This CDR3 has 18 amino acids. This CDR3 reads CSARDRKRGTFWSDEQFF. The CDR3 DNA sequence: TGCAGTGCTAGAGATCGGAAGCGGGGTACCTTCTGGTCGGATGAGCAGTTCTTC.

This chain uses TRBV11-2 with TRBJ2-3; TRBD1 matches at 12 bases. Germline trimming cut 0 bases from V and 4 bases from J; bases unmatched to any gene: 14. Germline CDR1 is SGHAT and CDR2 is FQNNGV. This CDR3 has 20 residues. In DNA, the CDR3 is TGTGCCAGCAGCTTAGAGGGATGGGACAGGGGGCGTGCCGTCCCAGATACGCAGTATTTT. Amino acid sequence: CASSLEGWDRGRAVPDTQYF.

The chain employs TRBV13 and TRBJ2-3, with D perhaps TRBD2 (5 bases). The germline V and J ends were trimmed by 3 bases and 3 bases, with 10 bases remaining between them. The CDR3 spans 14 residues. The germline V gene has CDR1 PRHDT and CDR2 FYEKMQ (reference sequence). The chain's CDR3 is CASSFHEGTDTQYF. CDR3 coding DNA: TGTGCCAGCAGCTTCCATGAGGGAACAGATACGCAGTATTTT. The full variable domain, its missing parts supplied by reference TRBV13 and TRBJ2-3, is AAGVIQSPRHLIKEKRETATLKCYPIPRHDTVYWYQQGPGQDPQFLISFYEKMQSDKGSIPDRFSAQQFSDYHSELNMSSLELGDSALYFCASSFHEGTDTQYFGPGTRLTVL.

The rearrangement links TRBV9 to TRBJ2-5, with a weak D call TRBD1 (5 bases). This CDR3 has 13 residues. CDR1 and CDR2 (germline): SGDLS, YYNGEE. Trimming took 2 bases from V and 5 from J, leaving 10 bases between them. CDR3 residues: CASSVLAGETQYF. In DNA, the CDR3 is TGTGCCAGCAGCGTTCTCGCAGGGGAGACCCAGTACTTC.

This rearrangement joins TRBV7-9 to TRBJ2-4; 9 bases align to TRBD1. Germline-derived CDR1 and CDR2 are SEHNR and FQNEAQ (reference sequence). The V gene end was trimmed by 4 bases and the J gene end by 6 bases; junction bases not matched to a gene: 7. This CDR3 is 15 amino acids long. The CDR3 spells CASSSTQGAGNIQYF. In DNA form, the CDR3 reads TGTGCCAGCAGCTCCACACAGGGGGCTGGAAACATTCAGTACTTC.

This sequence joins TRBV7-2 and TRBJ1-5; the D gene is possibly TRBD1 (5 bases). The CDR3 loop spans 15 amino acids. Per germline, CDR1 SGHTA and CDR2 FQGNSA. Trimming pared 7 bases from V and 5 bases from J, leaving 18 bases between. CDR3 DNA: TGTGCCAGCACCGACCAGGGTTTCGGACATCAGCCCCAGCATTTT. Its protein is CASTDQGFGHQPQHF.

The chain uses TRBV11-2 and TRBJ2-5; tentatively, D is TRBD2 (6 bases). The V and J ends lost 3 bases and 1 base respectively, with 12 bases between them. The CDR3 covers 15 residues. Germline V lookup: CDR1 SGHAT, CDR2 FQNNGV. CDR3 sequence reads: CASSFAAGIQETQYF. In DNA, the CDR3 is TGTGCCAGCAGCTTTGCGGCGGGAATCCAAGAGACCCAGTACTTC.

This clonotype has a handful of counts. The V gene is TRBV20-1, the J gene TRBJ2-3; D not resolved. The length of the CDR3 is 14 residues. The V gene's germline CDR1 is DFQATT and CDR2 SNEGSKA (reference sequence). The V and J ends lost 6 bases and 4 bases respectively, with 17 bases between them. The CDR3, as DNA: TGCAGTGCCCCCCAGACCGCTCGCTCAGATACGCAGTATTTT. This sequence encodes CSAPQTARSDTQYF.

This clonotype was counted ten times or more. This chain connects TRBV7-2 to TRBJ2-3; 11 nucleotides agree with TRBD2. CDR1 SGHTA and CDR2 FQGNSA come from the germline V gene. The length of the CDR3 is 17 residues. Trimming cost V 1 base and J 4 bases; bases outside gene matches: 7. CDR3: CASSLGLAGGRSDTQYF. CDR3 DNA sequence: TGTGCCAGCAGCTTAGGATTAGCGGGGGGGAGGTCAGATACGCAGTATTTT.

The chain is built from TRBV6-2 or TRBV6-3 and TRBJ1-2; 10 bases line up with TRBD1. CDR1 is MNHEY and CDR2 is SVGEGT in the germline V gene. The CDR3 length is 15 residues. J was trimmed by 4 bases and V by 5 bases; bases with no gene match: 7. The CDR3 region is CASSTRTGGTYGYTF. DNA for the CDR3: TGTGCCAGCAGTACGAGGACAGGGGGGACCTATGGCTACACCTTC.

This clonotype has more than one count but fewer than ten. One end of the junction fails to match germline, which may point to a read error. The gene calls are TRBV4-3 and TRBJ2-7, with no clear D. The CDR3 runs to 13 residues. Per germline, CDR1 LGHNA and CDR2 YSLEER. This CDR3 reads CASSQDLYYEQYF. Written as DNA, the CDR3 is TGTGCCAGCAGCCAAGATCTCTACTACGAGCAGTACTTC.

V and J are TRBV9 and TRBJ2-5; D call uncertain. Germline V lookup: CDR1 SGDLS, CDR2 YYNGEE. This CDR3 has 13 amino acids. V was clipped by 1 base and J by 3 bases, with 7 bases between them. CDR3 residues: CASSVNPEETQYF. In DNA form, the CDR3 reads TGTGCCAGCAGCGTAAACCCCGAAGAGACCCAGTACTTC.

V is TRBV20-1 and J is TRBJ2-1, with D possibly matching TRBD2 (6 bases). The germline V gene encodes CDR1 DFQATT and CDR2 SNEGSKA (reference sequence). Trimming left V 6 bases short and J 4 bases short, with 16 bases between. The CDR3 length is 14 residues. CDR3 nucleotides: TGCAGTGCAGCACCGGGACTGACTTACAATGAGCAGTTCTTC. Amino acids: CSAAPGLTYNEQFF.